The 32 T cell receptor beta chains reported below all come from one sample, sequenced in a study of blood T cells in healthy people across ages. Using a J-beta primer mix together with a sample-barcoded 5' primer, a second PCR was run for roughly 7 to 11 cycles. Each CDR3 protein is one row after TCRdb ran MiXCR on the 5' RACE reads. The table shows around 1,600,000 distinct CDR3 sequences, with under 55% occurring only once. Sequencing used blood. The receptors were sampled from a woman between 18 and 29 years old in good health.

There are a few counts of this clonotype. The chain couples TRBV4-2 to TRBJ2-1; 14 bases are shared with TRBD2. CDR3 length: 16 residues. Trimming removed 4 bases from V and 6 bases from J; junction bases left unmatched: 5. Germline values: CDR1 LGHNA, CDR2 YNFKEQ. The CDR3 DNA reads as TGTGCCAGCAGCCCCTCGGGACTAGCGGGAGTCAATGAGCAGTTCTTC. This gives the protein CASSPSGLAGVNEQFF.

The gene calls are TRBV20-1 and TRBJ2-5; D may be TRBD1 (6 bases). Germline V gene lookup returns CDR1 DFQATT and CDR2 SNEGSKA (reference sequence). The CDR3 is made up of 13 amino acids. Trimming removed 7 bases at V and 11 bases at J, with 23 bases between. The CDR3: CSVEDRSYNEQYF. CDR3 DNA: TGCAGTGTCGAAGACAGGAGCTACAATGAGCAGTACTTC.

This clonotype was seen a few times. The genes are TRBV6-2 or TRBV6-3 and TRBJ1-1; D not resolved. V was pared by 6 bases and J by 0 bases, with 8 bases between. Germline values: CDR1 MNHEY, CDR2 SVGEGT. The CDR3 contains 13 residues. CDR3 protein: CASRLLMNTEAFF. The DNA for the CDR3 is TGTGCCAGCAGACTCTTAATGAACACTGAAGCTTTCTTT.

V is TRBV28 and J is TRBJ2-7, with TRBD2 identical over 8 bases. The CDR3 is made up of 15 amino acids. Germline trimming cut 6 bases from V and 5 bases from J; bases unmatched to any gene: 12. Looked up from germline, CDR1 is MDHEN and CDR2 is SYDVKM. CDR3 region: CASSQSGGPLNEQYF. DNA of the CDR3: TGTGCCAGCAGCCAAAGCGGGGGTCCCCTGAACGAGCAGTACTTC. The entire variable domain, with the rest obtained from reference TRBV28 and TRBJ2-7, is as follows: DVKVTQSSRYLVKRTGEKVFLECVQDMDHENMFWYRQDPGLGLRLIYFSYDVKMKEKGDIPEGYSVSREKKERFSLILESASTNQTSMYLCASSQSGGPLNEQYFGPGTRLTVT.

The V call is TRBV5-1, the J call TRBJ2-3, with D perhaps matching TRBD2 (6 bases). CDR3 length equals 16 residues. Between the trimmed V and J ends, which lost 4 bases and 1 base, there was a span of 16 bases. Germline CDR1 SGHRS, CDR2 YFSETQ. In DNA, the CDR3 is TGCGCCAGCAGCCCTCGGCGTAGCGGTCGCACAGATACGCAGTATTTT. Protein product: CASSPRRSGRTDTQYF.

V is TRBV6-2 or TRBV6-3 and J is TRBJ2-1; D remains ambiguous. The germline V and J ends were trimmed by 2 bases and 3 bases, with 8 bases remaining between them. CDR1 MNHEY and CDR2 SVGEGT come from the germline V gene. CDR3 length: 14 amino acids. As DNA, the CDR3 is TGTGCCAGCAGTTACGTCCTTCACTACAATGAGCAGTTCTTC. It yields the protein CASSYVLHYNEQFF.

This clonotype has just a few counts. The chain is built from TRBV29-1 and TRBJ2-5; 7 nucleotides agree with TRBD1. Losses at the gene ends were 7 bases for V and 2 bases for J; bases not matched to a gene: 7. CDR1 and CDR2 from the germline V gene are SQVTM and ANQGSEA. This CDR3 region has 13 residues. CDR3: CSGWGQMQETQYF. The CDR3, as DNA: TGCAGCGGGTGGGGACAGATGCAAGAGACCCAGTACTTC.

V and J are TRBV10-3 and TRBJ2-7, with TRBD2 identical over 8 bases. This CDR3 has 16 amino acids. Per the germline V gene, CDR1 is ENHRY and CDR2 is SYGVKD. J gave up 7 bases and V 3 bases, and 14 bases lay outside the gene matches. The CDR3: CAISDRRGEVWNEQYF. The CDR3 bases are TGTGCCATCAGTGACCGGCGGGGGGAGGTTTGGAATGAGCAGTACTTC.

This CDR3 is CASSPGLTGGHPPFF. In DNA form, the CDR3 reads TGTGCCAGCAGTCCGGGACTAACGGGGGGGCACCCTCCGTTCTTC. V gene TRBV12-3 or TRBV12-4 combines with J gene TRBJ2-1; 8 bases align to TRBD2. The CDR3 covers 15 residues. The ends lost 5 bases at V and 15 bases at J; junction bases unmatched: 18.

This clonotype was observed a handful of times. The gene calls are TRBV7-2 and TRBJ1-2; D is possibly TRBD1 (5 bases). Trimming shortened V by 1 base and J by 4 bases, and 13 bases separated the two germline ends. CDR1 SGHTA and CDR2 FQGNSA come from the germline V gene. The CDR3 is made up of 15 amino acids. Written as DNA, the CDR3 is TGTGCCAGCAGCTTAGAGGGGATGCTTCCCTATGGCTACACCTTC. This translates into CASSLEGMLPYGYTF. Combining the CDR3 with reference TRBV7-2 and TRBJ1-2 gives the whole variable domain GAGVSQSPSNKVTEKGKDVELRCDPISGHTALYWYRQSLGQGLEFLIYFQGNSAPDKSGLPSDRFSAERTGGSVSTLTIQRTQQEDSAVYLCASSLEGMLPYGYTFGSGTRLTVV.

This clonotype was seen just once. At one end, the junction sequence differs from germline, possibly due to a read error. V and J are TRBV24-1 and TRBJ2-5; 10 nucleotides align to TRBD1. The CDR3 length is 15 residues. Germline CDR1 KGHDR, CDR2 SFDVKD. The CDR3 nucleotides are TGTGCCTCCAGTGATTCTCTAGGGACAGGGGAGGAGCAGTACTTC. Amino acid sequence: CASSDSLGTGEEQYF.

The chain has TRBV6-5 and TRBJ1-2; weak D call: TRBD1 (5 bases). In germline, CDR1 is MNHEY, CDR2 SVGAGI. The CDR3 length is 13 residues. Trimming took off 5 bases at V and 7 bases at J, with 14 bases between the two ends. The CDR3 here is CASSDEQGGGYTF. DNA for the CDR3: TGTGCCAGCAGTGATGAGCAGGGCGGTGGCTACACCTTC.

This clonotype was seen a handful of times. The CDR3 protein is CASSPQLGTAPYEQYF. For the CDR3, the DNA is TGTGCCAGCAGCCCACAACTCGGGACTGCCCCGTACGAGCAGTACTTC. V and J are TRBV7-9 and TRBJ2-7; TRBD2 might be the D (6 bases). CDR1 and CDR2 from the germline V gene are SEHNR and FQNEAQ (reference sequence). CDR3 length: 16 residues. V lost 5 bases, J lost 4 bases, and 21 bases lay in between.

Comments on this clonotype: One end of the junction fails to match germline, which may point to a read error. The V and J genes are TRBV6-2 or TRBV6-3 and TRBJ1-5; D gene uncertain. The length of the CDR3 is 14 residues. From germline, CDR1 is MNHEY and CDR2 SVGEGT. CDR3 region: CASGYSSHGQPQHF. CDR3 DNA: TGTGCCAGCGGTTACTCGTCGCACGGTCAGCCCCAGCATTTT.

The J gene is TRBJ2-3, the V gene TRBV29-1; D unresolved. The V end was cut by 8 bases, the J end by 6 bases, with 12 bases between. Germline CDR1 and CDR2: SQVTM and ANQGSEA. This CDR3 has 11 amino acids. CDR3 protein: CSPLSGDTQYF. CDR3 nucleotides: TGCAGCCCCCTGTCCGGGGATACGCAGTATTTT.

V usage is TRBV24-1 and J usage is TRBJ2-3; 7 bases are shared with TRBD2. The CDR3 totals 16 residues. Germline CDR1 and CDR2: KGHDR and SFDVKD. V lost 3 bases to trimming and J lost 1 base; unmatched junction nucleotides: 6. CDR3 sequence (DNA): TGTGCCACCAGTGATCCGAGCGGGGAAGGCACAGATACGCAGTATTTT. Encoded protein: CATSDPSGEGTDTQYF.

The V call is TRBV30, the J call TRBJ1-2, with a weak D call TRBD1 (5 bases). Germline loops: CDR1 GTSNPN, CDR2 SVGIG (reference sequence). The ends were cut back, 0 bases at V and 7 bases at J, with 12 bases in the middle. This CDR3 contains 13 residues. The CDR3 DNA reads TGTGCCTGGAGTGTCCAGGGAGGGGCTGGCTACACCTTC. Amino acids: CAWSVQGGAGYTF.

The CDR3: CASSPRTSWRLPSYNEQFF. The CDR3 DNA reads TGTGCCAGCAGTCCTCGGACTAGCTGGAGGTTACCCTCCTACAATGAGCAGTTCTTC. The chain is built from TRBV6-2 or TRBV6-3 and TRBJ2-1, with 8 bases matching TRBD2. This CDR3 is built from 19 residues. The V gene's germline CDR1 is MNHEY and CDR2 SVGEGT. The V segment lost 5 bases and the J segment 0 bases; nucleotides outside the gene matches: 15.

The chain couples TRBV20-1 to TRBJ1-4; 7 bases align to TRBD1. Germline lookup yields CDR1 DFQATT and CDR2 SNEGSKA (reference sequence). This CDR3 comprises 17 residues. Germline trimming cut 3 bases from V and 0 bases from J; bases unmatched to any gene: 10. The CDR3 DNA is TGCAGTGCTAGGGCCTTACAGGGGTCTGCAACTAATGAAAAACTGTTTTTT. Its translation: CSARALQGSATNEKLFF.

The chain couples TRBV6-5 to TRBJ1-1; D unresolved. Germline V CDR1 and CDR2: MNHEY, SVGAGI. Trimming stripped 4 bases from V and 1 base from J, with 13 bases between. CDR3 length equals 15 residues. The CDR3 DNA sequence: TGTGCCAGCAGTTCCTTCGGTCAGCAGAACACTGAAGCTTTCTTT. Encoded protein: CASSSFGQQNTEAFF.

The CDR3 region has the DNA TGTGCCAGCAGCCAGCAGCTAGGACAGGGGGTTTACAATGAGCAGTTCTTC. This codes for CASSQQLGQGVYNEQFF. The rearrangement uses TRBV14 and TRBJ2-1, with 10 nucleotides matching TRBD1. The CDR3 loop spans 17 amino acids. V shed 3 bases and J 4 bases; nucleotides not matched to a gene: 9. Looked up from germline, CDR1 is SGHDN and CDR2 is FVKESK.

The chain carries TRBV12-3 or TRBV12-4 and TRBJ2-3; maybe TRBD1 (5 bases). V was trimmed by 10 bases and J by 0 bases, leaving 14 bases between them. This CDR3 is built from 14 residues. In DNA, the CDR3 is TGTGCCATTCGGAAGGGGCAGAGCACAGATACGCAGTATTTT. Protein product: CAIRKGQSTDTQYF.

The chain combines TRBV6-1 with TRBJ1-1; 7 nucleotides agree with TRBD1. This CDR3 contains 15 residues. CDR1 and CDR2 from the germline V gene are MNHNS and SASEGT. J was trimmed by 0 bases and V by 6 bases; bases with no gene match: 7. The CDR3 reads CASSQLTGMNTEAFF. CDR3 bases: TGTGCCAGCAGCCAATTGACAGGGATGAACACTGAAGCTTTCTTT.

This chain uses TRBV20-1 with TRBJ2-1; 9 nucleotides align to TRBD1. CDR1 and CDR2 (germline): DFQATT, SNEGSKA (reference sequence). The V and J ends lost 0 bases and 0 bases, in that order; junction bases with no gene match: 3. The CDR3 contains 16 residues. CDR3 in DNA: TGCAGTGCTAGAGACCTGACAGGGGGCTCCTACAATGAGCAGTTCTTC. It yields the protein CSARDLTGGSYNEQFF.

V usage is TRBV12-3 or TRBV12-4 and J usage is TRBJ2-7; D remains unclear. This CDR3 spans 12 amino acids. The ends were cut back, 2 bases at V and 5 bases at J, with 7 bases in the middle. CDR3 nucleotide sequence: TGTGCCAGCAGTTTATTTATCCACGAGCAGTACTTC. This codes for CASSLFIHEQYF.

J is TRBJ2-1 and V is TRBV20-1; TRBD1 aligns across 8 bases. The better agreement between TRBJ2-7 and the DNA end casts doubt on the J call. The germline CDR1 and CDR2 sequences are DFQATT and SNEGSKA (reference sequence). The CDR3 runs to 14 residues. Here the CDR3 DNA reads TGCAGTGCTACGGCGACAGGGGCATACAATGAGCAGTACTTC. As protein: CSATATGAYNEQYF.

The rearrangement links TRBV7-9 to TRBJ1-1, with TRBD1 matching 7 bases. The CDR3 length is 14 residues. Germline V gene data show CDR1 as SEHNR and CDR2 as FQNEAQ (reference sequence). The V segment lost 5 bases and the J segment 4 bases; nucleotides outside the gene matches: 7. CDR3 DNA sequence: TGTGCCAGCAGCATGACAGGGTCAGGCACTGAAGCTTTCTTT. Residues: CASSMTGSGTEAFF.

The V and J genes are TRBV25-1 and TRBJ2-7; no reliable D call. Germline CDR1 and CDR2: MGHDK and SYGVNS. V dropped 6 bases and J dropped 0 bases, with 9 bases sitting between them. The CDR3 runs 13 residues. CDR3 coding DNA: TGTGCCAGCAGAGGACCGTACTCCTACGAGCAGTACTTC. It codes for CASRGPYSYEQYF.

This clonotype was counted ten times or more. The rearrangement joins TRBV7-9 to TRBJ1-1; no definite D call. Trimming shortened V by 3 bases and J by 1 base, and 9 bases separated the two germline ends. The germline gives CDR1 SEHNR, CDR2 FQNEAQ (reference sequence). CDR3 size: 14 residues. The CDR3, as DNA: TGTGCCAGCAGCTTTGTAGGCCGGAACACTGAAGCTTTCTTT. Translated: CASSFVGRNTEAFF.

Details on this clonotype: This may stem from a read error, because a much larger clone lies one nucleotide away. The V call is TRBV2, the J call TRBJ2-1; possible D gene TRBD1, 5 bases. Trimming removed 6 bases from V and 5 bases from J, with 8 bases in between. Germline V gene lookup returns CDR1 SNHLY and CDR2 FYNNEI. The CDR3 is made up of 12 amino acids. CDR3 residues: CASRVTDNEQFF. The CDR3 bases are TGTGCCAGCAGGGTGACAGACAATGAGCAGTTCTTC.

This chain connects TRBV5-1 to TRBJ2-5, with 11 bases lining up with TRBD2. This CDR3 region has 17 residues. Trimming at V came to 0 bases and at J to 2 bases, leaving 6 bases not matched to a gene. Germline V gives CDR1 SGHRS, CDR2 YFSETQ. The CDR3 here is CASSLELAGGWQETQYF. The CDR3 DNA reads TGCGCCAGCAGCTTGGAGCTAGCGGGGGGTTGGCAAGAGACCCAGTACTTC.

The chain employs TRBV7-2 and TRBJ2-1; D not certain. The CDR3 is 15 amino acids. Trimming stripped 1 base from V and 0 bases from J, with 7 bases between. Per the germline V gene, CDR1 is SGHTA and CDR2 is FQGNSA. The CDR3 sequence: CASSLEFGSYNEQFF. In nucleotides, the CDR3 is TGTGCCAGCAGCTTAGAGTTCGGCTCCTACAATGAGCAGTTCTTC.